The 12 T cell receptor beta chains below come from one sample, sequenced in a study of cytomegalovirus exposure and HLA in healthy donors. Amplification used 60 Vbeta primers and 13 Jbeta primers. Repertoires were generated with immunoSEQ multiplex PCR, while TCRdb's copy carries only in-frame clones and drops some. The sample consists of fewer than 200,000 clones, over 65% of them appearing once. The sample comprised PBMCs. These receptors were obtained from a man aged 35-49 years in good health and CMV-seropositive.

The chain employs TRBV6-4 and TRBJ1-5, with TRBD1 as a possible D gene (6 bases). Looked up from germline, CDR1 is MRHNA and CDR2 is SNTAGT. The CDR3 is 13 residues long. V was cut by 0 bases and J by 7 bases, with 7 bases left in between. The CDR3 sequence: CASSDSQGQPQHF. CDR3 nucleotides: TGTGCCAGCAGTGACTCACAGGGACAGCCCCAGCATTTT.

This clone has only one observation. This chain links TRBV2 with TRBJ1-1; D is possibly TRBD1 (6 bases). Trimming took off 4 bases at V and 6 bases at J, with 12 bases between the two ends. This CDR3 is built from 13 residues. The germline CDR1 and CDR2 sequences are SNHLY and FYNNEI. Here the CDR3 DNA reads TGTGCCAGCAGTGTACAGGGAATCGCTGAAGCTTTCTTT. Protein product: CASSVQGIAEAFF.

On this clone itself: Other DNA sequences from this sample encode an identical CDR3 as well. V and J are TRBV7-9 and TRBJ2-7, with D unclear. This CDR3 contains 13 residues. Between the trimmed V and J ends, which lost 2 bases and 3 bases, there was a span of 8 bases. The V gene's germline CDR1 is SEHNR and CDR2 FQNEAQ (reference sequence). The CDR3 spells CASSLNTNYEQYF. CDR3 nucleotide sequence: TGTGCCAGCAGCTTAAACACGAACTACGAGCAGTACTTC. The full variable domain, its missing parts supplied by reference TRBV7-9 and TRBJ2-7, is DTGVSQNPRHKITKRGQNVTFRCDPISEHNRLYWYRQTLGQGPEFLTYFQNEAQLEKSRLLSDRFSAERPKGSFSTLEIQRTEQGDSAMYLCASSLNTNYEQYFGPGTRLTVT.

A word on this clone: The junction does not match germline at one end; this may be a read error. The CDR3 nucleotides are TGTGCCAGCAGCTTGAGAGGGGGGGGGAATACGCAGTATTTT. Translation: CASSLRGGGNTQYF. The chain links TRBV5-1 to TRBJ2-3, with D maybe TRBD2 (7 bases). This CDR3 has 14 residues. CDR1 and CDR2 (germline): SGHRS, YFSETQ.

The chain couples TRBV6-1 to TRBJ2-3; D gene uncertain. Trimming removed 2 bases from V and 0 bases from J, with 9 bases in between. The germline V gene encodes CDR1 MNHNS and CDR2 SASEGT. The CDR3 length is 15 residues. This CDR3 reads CASSETLASTDTQYF. CDR3 nucleotide sequence: TGTGCCAGCAGTGAAACTTTAGCTAGCACAGATACGCAGTATTTT.

Remarks on this clone: The junction shows a germline mismatch at one end, possibly a read error. The chain employs TRBV2 and TRBJ1-2; D possibly corresponds to TRBD1 (5 bases). The CDR3 covers 13 residues. CDR1 is SNHLY and CDR2 is FYNNEI in the germline V gene. The CDR3: CASSERQNSGYTF. For the CDR3, the DNA is TGTGCCAGCAGTGAACGACAGAACTCTGGCTACACCTTC.

The CDR3 nucleotides read TGTGCCAGCAGCGTACAGGAAATGAACGGAAACACCATATATTTT. Residues: CASSVQEMNGNTIYF. The chain links TRBV9 to TRBJ1-3; no firm D call. The V gene lost 1 base and the J gene lost 4 bases, with 12 bases spanning the gap. CDR1 is SGDLS, CDR2 YYNGEE, per germline. This CDR3 has 15 amino acids.

The chain links TRBV6-5 to TRBJ2-4; 9 bases are a match to TRBD2. CDR1 MNHEY and CDR2 SVGAGI come from the germline V gene. The trim removed 7 bases at V and 8 bases at J, leaving 6 bases unmatched. The CDR3 extends over 13 amino acids. CDR3 bases: TGTGCCAGCATTGCGGGAGGGGTTGACATTCAGTACTTC. The encoded protein is CASIAGGVDIQYF.

The rearrangement joins TRBV29-1 to TRBJ2-1; TRBD2 matches at 9 bases. The CDR3 has 13 residues. Germline loops: CDR1 SQVTM, CDR2 ANQGSEA. V lost 4 bases and J lost 3; bases outside the gene matches: 1. This CDR3 reads CSVGLADYNEQFF. The CDR3 region has the DNA TGCAGCGTTGGACTAGCGGACTACAATGAGCAGTTCTTC.

The V call is TRBV6-5, the J call TRBJ2-3; TRBD1 agrees at 7 bases. CDR1 is MNHEY and CDR2 is SVGAGI in the germline V gene. Trimming cost V 0 bases and J 6 bases; bases outside gene matches: 6. CDR3 length equals 15 residues. CDR3 bases: TGTGCCAGCAGTTACTCGAGGGGGCGCGGCGATACGCAGTATTTT. This gives the protein CASSYSRGRGDTQYF.

This rearrangement joins TRBV9 to TRBJ2-7, with 8 positions matching TRBD2. From germline, CDR1 is SGDLS and CDR2 YYNGEE. This CDR3 spans 13 amino acids. V dropped 1 base and J dropped 6; count of bases not matched to a gene: 3. The CDR3 DNA is TGTGCCAGCAGCGTAAGCGGGAGAACCGAGCAGTACTTC. Encoded protein: CASSVSGRTEQYF.

The chain carries TRBV6-1 and TRBJ1-1; a possible D gene is TRBD1 (6 bases). The CDR3 spans 14 residues. The V end lost 6 bases, the J end lost 5 bases, and 16 bases lay between the germline ends. CDR1 is MNHNS, CDR2 SASEGT, per germline. CDR3 coding DNA: TGTGCCAGCAGAGGGGGGGTGGTTCGGACTGAAGCTTTCTTT. This codes for CASRGGVVRTEAFF.